Listed below are T cell receptor beta chains from one sample, sequenced in a study of identical twins. A single record per CDR3 protein comes from TCRdb applying MiXCR to the 5' RACE reads. The sample lists roughly 230,000 distinct CDR3 sequences, around 8.8% seen once, with less than 4% in the top ten. The same data also went into a second study, on yellow fever vaccine responses in identical twins.

Sequencing used CD8+ T cells sorted from blood. These receptor sequences come from a woman aged 18-29 years in good health. CDR3s include the opening cysteine and the closing phenylalanine or tryptophan. A D gene is named only where the DNA matches it firmly. Not all rows give a size; the values are once, few, many and, for expanded clones, a class.

>TRBJ2-1|few|TRBV27|-
TGTGCCAGCACTCTGAATGCTAATGACTACAATGAGCAGTTCTTC
CASTLNANDYNEQFF
>TRBJ2-3|many|TRBV10-2|TRBD2
TGCGCCAGCTGCGACGGGGGGGCGAGGAATACGCAGTATTTT
CASCDGGARNTQYF
>TRBJ2-7|many|TRBV4-2|-
TGTGCCAGCAGCGCAGGGGAGACCTACGAGCAGTACTTC
CASSAGETYEQYF
>TRBJ1-2|-|TRBV9|TRBD1
TGTGCCAGCAGCGTACAGGGGGAGAAAACCAATGGCTACACCTTC
CASSVQGEKTNGYTF
>TRBJ2-7|few|TRBV7-2|-
TGTGCCAGCAGCTTACCCTATGGGGAAGACGAGCAGTACTTC
CASSLPYGEDEQYF
>TRBJ2-7|-|TRBV28|-
TGTGCCAGCAGAACAGGGATTTATTCCGAGCAGTACTTC
CASRTGIYSEQYF
>TRBJ2-1|-|TRBV5-1|TRBD1
TGCGCCAGCAGCGCCGCTATACAGGGGCAGGATGAGCAGTTCTTC
CASSAAIQGQDEQFF
>TRBJ2-2|many|TRBV7-6|-
TGTGCCAGCAGCCCGGGATTGACCGGGGAGCTGTTTTTT
CASSPGLTGELFF
>TRBJ1-2|many|TRBV27|-
TGTGCCAGCAGTTTAGGGAGGGTTTTATCTTTC
CASSLGRVLSF
>TRBJ2-7|-|TRBV6-5|-
TGTGCCAGCAGTTACGGAGAATTCTCCTACGAGCAGTACTTC
CASSYGEFSYEQYF
>TRBJ1-4|many|TRBV6-1|TRBD1
TGTGCCAGCAACTATCAGGGGGGGAATGAAAAACTGTTTTTT
CASNYQGGNEKLFF
>TRBJ2-3|-|TRBV11-1|-
TGTGCCAGCAGCTTTTCCGCTTCAGGTTTGGAGTTCACAGATACGCAGTATTTT
CASSFSASGLEFTDTQYF
>TRBJ1-1|few|TRBV6-1|TRBD1
TGTGCCAGCAGTGAGAGCTGGACAGGGGTGAACACTGAAGCTTTCTTT
CASSESWTGVNTEAFF
>TRBJ1-1|-|TRBV6-1|-
TGTGCCAGCAGTGAAGCGCTCTACACTGAAGCTTTCTTT
CASSEALYTEAFF
>TRBJ2-7|many|TRBV7-2|TRBD2
TGTGCCAGCAGCTTAGCGCCTCTACTAGCGGGGAATTCGCACTACGAGCAGTACTTC
CASSLAPLLAGNSHYEQYF
>TRBJ2-7|-|TRBV6-2/TRBV6-3|-
TGTGCCAGCAGTTTCCGGGACAACTCCTACGAGCAGTACTTC
CASSFRDNSYEQYF
>TRBJ1-3|-|TRBV12-3/TRBV12-4|TRBD1
TGTGCCAGGGACAGGGATGGAAACACCATATATTTT
CARDRDGNTIYF
>TRBJ2-1|many|TRBV15|TRBD1
TGTGCCACCAGCCGCGCCCTGACAGGGGTGGACAATGAGCAGTTCTTC
CATSRALTGVDNEQFF
>TRBJ2-7|-|TRBV30|TRBD2
TGTGCCTGGAGTTACGGGGGGGCGGACGAGCAGTACTTC
CAWSYGGADEQYF
>TRBJ2-1|many|TRBV4-3|TRBD2
TGCGCCAGCAGCCAAGATCGACTAGCGGGAGCCAATGAGCAGTTCTTC
CASSQDRLAGANEQFF
>TRBJ2-7|many|TRBV29-1|TRBD1
TGCAGCGTTGAAGTGGAAACAGGGGGCTACGAGCAGTACTTC
CSVEVETGGYEQYF
>TRBJ2-2|few|TRBV29-1|-
TGCAGCGTCATTGAATCGAACACCGGGGAGCTGTTTTTT
CSVIESNTGELFF
>TRBJ1-5|-|TRBV19|-
TGTGCCAGTAGTATCCCACAGGGTGGCAATCAGCCCCAGCATTTT
CASSIPQGGNQPQHF
>TRBJ2-7|many|TRBV20-1|-
TGCAGTGCTAGAGATTACCGGGACTCTCCCTACGAGCAGTACTTC
CSARDYRDSPYEQYF
>TRBJ2-4|few|TRBV27|-
TGTGCCAGCAGTCCCACCGAGTTAGCCAAAAACATTCAGTACTTC
CASSPTELAKNIQYF
>TRBJ2-3|few|TRBV20-1|TRBD2
TGCAGTGCTAGCGACCTAAAGCGGGACACAGATACGCAGTATTTT
CSASDLKRDTDTQYF
>TRBJ2-3|-|TRBV5-6|TRBD2
TGTGCCAGCAGCTTGGAACTAGCGGGGAACACAGATACGCAGTATTTT
CASSLELAGNTDTQYF
>TRBJ2-7|many|TRBV7-2|-
TGTGCCAGCAGCAACCCGGGCCTCTCCTACGAGCAGTACTTC
CASSNPGLSYEQYF